This T cell receptor beta chain stems from a study of blood T cell repertoires in COVID-19. Whole-study context: COVID-19 samples collected from the United States, Italy and Spain covered acute and convalescent phases.

Germline values: CDR1 MNHEY, CDR2 SMNVEV (reference sequence). The CDR3 loop spans 15 amino acids. V was pared by 0 bases and J by 4 bases, with 13 bases between. Measured with immunoSEQ multiplex PCR; TCRdb has only the in-frame clones, and not every one. The top ten clones hold 0.95% to 1.5% of a sample with 350,000 to 450,000 clones, roughly 90% of them seen once. The chain carries TRBV27 and TRBJ2-7; weak D call: TRBD2 (5 bases). Material for sequencing was peripheral blood. This TCR was recovered from a man in his forties or fifties with acute or convalescent COVID-19. Here the CDR3 DNA reads TGTGCCAGCAGTTTATCGGGGTTCCGAGGGTACGAGCAGTACTTC. Translated: CASSLSGFRGYEQYF.